A selection of T cell receptor beta chains follows, all from one sample in a study of Ad26.COV2.S vaccination and SARS-CoV-2 variants. Produced via immunoSEQ multiplex PCR; TCRdb's table is partial and in-frame only. The sample includes about 350,000 clones, about 85% of them seen just once. The material was peripheral blood, obtained in a trial of Ad26.COV2.S vaccine versus placebo. The receptors stem from a person between 18 and 65 years old who received the Ad26.COV2.S COVID-19 vaccine or a placebo. CDR3s include the opening cysteine and the closing phenylalanine or tryptophan. D genes are given only for firm matches. For some rows the clone size is stated as once, few or many, or as a class when expanded; others skip it.

D gene,V gene,clone size,J gene,CDR3 DNA,CDR3 protein
TRBD1,TRBV30,once,TRBJ1-2,TGTGCCTGGAGGGACCAGGGGGTAGGATCTTATGGCTACACCTTC,CAWRDQGVGSYGYTF
NA,TRBV7-5,NA,TRBJ2-7,TGTGCCAGAAGCTTGGGACTAGCGGCGGATTACGAGCAGTACTTC,CARSLGLAADYEQYF
NA,TRBV30,NA,TRBJ1-3,TGTGCCTGGAGTGTACAGACAGTATCTGGAAACACCATATATTTT,CAWSVQTVSGNTIYF
TRBD2,TRBV28,NA,TRBJ2-2,TGTGCCAGCAGCCCTATGGGACTAGCGGGCGTGACCGGGGAGCTGTTTTTT,CASSPMGLAGVTGELFF
NA,TRBV5-5,NA,TRBJ1-2,TGTGCCAGCAGCTTGCTCGGCGGGACTGAAAATCCGAACTATGGCTACACCTTC,CASSLLGGTENPNYGYTF
NA,TRBV7-2,NA,TRBJ1-2,TGTGCCAGCAGCTTAGAATCTAGAGCTAACTATGGCTACACCTTC,CASSLESRANYGYTF
TRBD2,TRBV24-1,NA,TRBJ2-5,TGTGCCACCAGTGCGGGTAGCGGGAAGTACCAAGAGACCCAGTACTTC,CATSAGSGKYQETQYF
NA,TRBV12-3/TRBV12-4,NA,TRBJ1-2,TGTGCCAGCAGCTGGCGTGGTAACTATGGCTACACCTTC,CASSWRGNYGYTF
NA,TRBV27,NA,TRBJ2-7,TGTGCCAGCAGAAATCGGGGGGCGCATTCCGAGCAGTACTTC,CASRNRGAHSEQYF
NA,TRBV11-2,NA,TRBJ1-1,TGTGCCAGCAGCTCTGGACAGAACACTGAAGCTTTCTTT,CASSSGQNTEAFF
NA,TRBV19,few,TRBJ1-5,TGTGCCAGTAGTATAGATTGGGGACACAGCAGCAATCAGCCCCAGCATTTT,CASSIDWGHSSNQPQHF
NA,TRBV6-1,NA,TRBJ1-6,TGTGCCAGCAGTTATCAGGTTTATAATTCACCCCTCCACTTT,CASSYQVYNSPLHF
NA,TRBV6-5,NA,TRBJ2-7,TGTGCCAGCAGTTACCGGAACAGCGCCTACGAGCAGTACTTC,CASSYRNSAYEQYF
TRBD1,TRBV3-1/TRBV3-2,NA,TRBJ2-1,TGTGCCAGCAGCCAAGAGGCAGGGGGCTGGAATGAGCAGCTCTTC,CASSQEAGGWNEQLF
TRBD1,TRBV4-3,NA,TRBJ1-5,TGCGCCAGCAGCCCTAACGCCGACAGGGATCAGCCCCAGCATTTT,CASSPNADRDQPQHF
TRBD2,TRBV7-3,once,TRBJ2-3,TGTGCCAGCAGCTTAACCGGACTAGACACAGATACGCAGTATTTT,CASSLTGLDTDTQYF
NA,TRBV7-9,once,TRBJ2-7,TGTGCCAGCAGCTTAGTAGCGAGCGGGCCCTACGAGCAGTACTTC,CASSLVASGPYEQYF
NA,TRBV6-1,NA,TRBJ2-2,TGTGCCAGCAGTGAGCAGGCAGGGTCCAACACCGGGGAGCTGTTTTTT,CASSEQAGSNTGELFF
TRBD2,TRBV6-4,NA,TRBJ2-3,TGTGCCAGCATGGCTAGCGGTACAGATACGCAGTATTTT,CASMASGTDTQYF
NA,TRBV10-3,NA,TRBJ2-7,TGTGCCATCAGTGACCAGGGTCTCGAGCAGTACTTC,CAISDQGLEQYF
NA,TRBV20-1,NA,TRBJ1-2,TGCAGTGCTACCACAGGTGGCTACACCTTC,CSATTGGYTF
NA,TRBV28,NA,TRBJ1-2,TGTGCCAGCAGTCCCCCCGCATATGGCTACACCTTC,CASSPPAYGYTF
NA,TRBV7-2,NA,TRBJ1-3,TGTGCCAGCAGCTTAGTCCTAGGGGACACCATATATTTT,CASSLVLGDTIYF
TRBD1,TRBV27,once,TRBJ2-1,TGTGCCAGCAGTTTCGGACAGGGTACCAATGAGCAGTTCTTC,CASSFGQGTNEQFF
NA,TRBV6-5,NA,TRBJ1-5,TGTGCCAGCAGTTACTCTAGAGGGGTTGGCAATCAGCCCCAGCATTTT,CASSYSRGVGNQPQHF
NA,TRBV11-3,NA,TRBJ2-3,TGTGCCAGCAGCCCTCCGGGCCTGGGGGCAAATACGCAGTATTTT,CASSPPGLGANTQYF
NA,TRBV7-8,NA,TRBJ2-2,TGTGCCGAGGGTAACACCGGGGAGCTGTTTTTT,CAEGNTGELFF
NA,TRBV7-2,few,TRBJ2-2,TGTGCCAGCAGCTTAAACCGCGGTGGCGGGGAGCTGTTTTTT,CASSLNRGGGELFF
NA,TRBV4-3,NA,TRBJ1-4,TGCGCCACCAGCCCCCCAGGGAATAATGAAAAACTGTTTTTT,CATSPPGNNEKLFF
NA,TRBV6-2/TRBV6-3,NA,TRBJ2-2,TGTGCCAGCAGTTATCAGCGGGCCGGGGAGCTGTTTTTT,CASSYQRAGELFF
TRBD1,TRBV25-1,NA,TRBJ1-6,TGTGCCAGCAGTCCACGAACAGGGGGCGCTAATTCACCCCTCCACTTT,CASSPRTGGANSPLHF
TRBD1,TRBV7-8,NA,TRBJ1-4,TGTGCCAGAGAGATACAGGGGGCGATGTATGAAAAACTGTTTTTT,CAREIQGAMYEKLFF
NA,TRBV9,NA,TRBJ2-5,TGTGCCAGCAGCGTAGATGAGACCCAGTACTTC,CASSVDETQYF
NA,TRBV29-1,NA,TRBJ1-4,TGCAGCGCCGGACGGTCTAATGAAAAACTGTTTTTT,CSAGRSNEKLFF
TRBD2,TRBV11-2,NA,TRBJ2-3,TGTGCCAGCAGCGGGACCGGGACTAGCGGTACTAGCACAGATACGCAGTATTTT,CASSGTGTSGTSTDTQYF
NA,TRBV9,NA,TRBJ2-7,TGTGCCAGCAGCGTAGGCCTAAGCGGCGAGCAGTACTTC,CASSVGLSGEQYF
NA,TRBV9,NA,TRBJ2-5,TGTGCCAGCAGCGTAGGTACCAGGCCACAAGAGACCCAGTACTTC,CASSVGTRPQETQYF
NA,TRBV6-2/TRBV6-3,few,TRBJ1-3,TGTGCCAGCAGTGCTCGGGACATTCGCTCTGGAAACACCATATATTTT,CASSARDIRSGNTIYF
NA,TRBV9,NA,TRBJ2-7,TGTGCCAGCGGACGACAGGAGTCCTACGAGCAGTACTTC,CASGRQESYEQYF
NA,TRBV28,NA,TRBJ1-2,TGTGCCAGCAGTCGGACGGGCCCTTATGGCTACACCTTC,CASSRTGPYGYTF
TRBD1,TRBV7-2,NA,TRBJ1-1,TGTGCCAGCAGCACAGACAGGGAGACTGAAGCTTTCTTT,CASSTDRETEAFF
TRBD2,TRBV28,NA,TRBJ2-5,TGTGCCAGCAGTTTGACTAGCGCACAAGAGACCCAGTACTTC,CASSLTSAQETQYF
NA,TRBV10-3,NA,TRBJ2-3,TGTGCCATCCAAGGTCATAACACAGATACGCAGTATTTT,CAIQGHNTDTQYF
TRBD2,TRBV7-7,NA,TRBJ2-1,TGTGCTAGCAGCGCCGGACTAGCGGATGAGCAGTTCTTC,CASSAGLADEQFF
NA,TRBV6-5,once,TRBJ1-3,TGTGCCAGCAGTACGGTGGGGCCTGGAAACACCATATATTTT,CASSTVGPGNTIYF
NA,TRBV29-1,NA,TRBJ2-2,TGCAGCGTCCCTTCACGGCCGGGGGAGCTGTTTTTT,CSVPSRPGELFF
TRBD1,TRBV11-3,NA,TRBJ2-2,TGTGCCAGCAGCTTAATGGGCGGGACAGGGCGCACCGGGGAGCTGTTTTTT,CASSLMGGTGRTGELFF
NA,TRBV7-2,NA,TRBJ1-5,TGTGCCAGCAGCTTCGCGGGGCGGGGGGGCAATCAGCCCCAGCATTTT,CASSFAGRGGNQPQHF
TRBD1,TRBV6-5,NA,TRBJ1-2,TGTGCCAGCAGTTACGGGACAGGTGTCTATGGCTACACCTTC,CASSYGTGVYGYTF